The rows below give T cell receptor beta chains drawn from one sample of a study of CD8+ T cells in alopecia areata. Profiling relied on immunoSEQ multiplex PCR, and the TCRdb table lists in-frame clones only, not all of them. The top ten hold around 12% of the sample, which has roughly 170,000 clones, about three fifths seen once. This specimen consisted of CD8+ T cells sorted from blood, obtained at week 24, from a patient treated with tofacitinib. The receptors stem from a human donor with alopecia areata. CDR3s include the opening cysteine and the closing phenylalanine or tryptophan. Fields, in order: D gene, V gene, clone size, J gene, CDR3 DNA, CDR3 protein. A D gene is named only where the DNA matches it firmly. Not all rows give a size; the values are once, few, many and, for expanded clones, a class.

>TRBD1|TRBV7-8|-|TRBJ2-5
TGTGCCAGCAGCCTAGGGACAGGGGAAGAGACCCAGTACTTC
CASSLGTGEETQYF
>-|TRBV29-1|few|TRBJ1-2
TGCAGCGTTGTCCCCCTACAGGTTAACTATGGCTACACCTTC
CSVVPLQVNYGYTF
>-|TRBV29-1|few|TRBJ2-7
TGCAGCGTCGGTACCTACGAGCAGTACTTC
CSVGTYEQYF
>-|TRBV7-8|few|TRBJ2-4
TGTGCCAGCAGCTCGGAGCGGACACTAGCCAAAAACATTCAGTACTTC
CASSSERTLAKNIQYF
>TRBD1|TRBV25-1|-|TRBJ2-5
TGTGCCAGCAGTAGAGGAGACAGGGCGTCTACGATAGAGACCCAGTACTTC
CASSRGDRASTIETQYF
>TRBD1|TRBV7-2|-|TRBJ2-5
TGTGCCAGCAGCTTATGGACAGGGGGGCAAGAGACCCAGTACTTC
CASSLWTGGQETQYF
>TRBD2|TRBV19|once|TRBJ2-6
TGTGCCAGTAGTCCTAGCGGGGGGGCATGGGCCAACGTCCTGACTTTC
CASSPSGGAWANVLTF
>TRBD1|TRBV7-9|-|TRBJ1-2
TGTGCCAGCAGCTTGGAGGGGGCAAAGGGCTACACCTTC
CASSLEGAKGYTF
>TRBD1|TRBV27|-|TRBJ2-1
TGTGCCAGCAACCTCGGACAGGGTTGGGGTGAGCAGTTCTTC
CASNLGQGWGEQFF
>-|TRBV19|-|TRBJ2-7
TGTGCCAGTAGTATTACGGGAGACTACGAGCAGTACTTC
CASSITGDYEQYF
>-|TRBV7-9|-|TRBJ2-5
TGTGCCAGCAGCATCAGGACAGCCGAGGGGACCCAGTACTTC
CASSIRTAEGTQYF
>-|TRBV11-2|-|TRBJ2-4
TGTGCCAGCAGCTTAGATCCTCGGCAGGGCGTAGCCAAAAACATTCAGTACTTC
CASSLDPRQGVAKNIQYF
>-|TRBV10-3|once|TRBJ2-5
TGTGCCATCAGTGGGGGGCGTGAGACCCAGTACTTC
CAISGGRETQYF
>-|TRBV29-1|few|TRBJ1-2
TGCAGCGTTGTCGCCGACAGCTCTAACTATGGCTACACCTTC
CSVVADSSNYGYTF
>-|TRBV5-1|-|TRBJ1-2
TGCGCCAGCAGCTTGGAAGTCATGAGAAGCTATGGCTACACCTTC
CASSLEVMRSYGYTF
>-|TRBV9|-|TRBJ1-6
TGTGCCAGCAATCCCGGGGGGGGGTCTTCACCCCTCCACTTT
CASNPGGGSSPLHF
>-|TRBV5-1|few|TRBJ2-7
TGCGCCAGCAGCAATCAGTACGAGCAGTACTTC
CASSNQYEQYF
>-|TRBV19|few|TRBJ1-6
TGTGCCAGTAGTATAGCGGCCAATTATAATTCACCCCTCCACTTT
CASSIAANYNSPLHF
>-|TRBV13|few|TRBJ1-1
TGTGCCAGCAGCTTAGCAGGGGCGTTGAACACTGAAGCTTTCTTT
CASSLAGALNTEAFF
>-|TRBV5-6|few|TRBJ1-5
TGTGCCAGCAGCTTGGCGACGAATCAGCCCCAGCATTTT
CASSLATNQPQHF
>-|TRBV19|-|TRBJ1-3
TGTGCCAGTAGCGGGGGGCTCGGAAACACCATATATTTT
CASSGGLGNTIYF
>-|TRBV5-1|-|TRBJ1-2
TGCGCCAGCAGCTTGGCCGGAACAGCCTATGGCTACACCTTC
CASSLAGTAYGYTF
>-|TRBV11-1|few|TRBJ2-2
TGTGCCAGCAGCACGACGCCAAATGTTCCTCCCGGGGAGCTGTTTTTT
CASSTTPNVPPGELFF
>-|TRBV2|few|TRBJ2-7
TGTGCCAGCAGTGATAGACAGCGAGACTACGAGCAGTACTTC
CASSDRQRDYEQYF
>-|TRBV11-2|once|TRBJ1-6
TGTGCCAGCAGCTTAGGGCAAACCAATAATTCACCCCTCCACTTT
CASSLGQTNNSPLHF
>-|TRBV25-1|-|TRBJ2-1
TGTGCCAGCACGCCTCGGCTTGGCTCGTTGGATGAGCAGTTCTTC
CASTPRLGSLDEQFF
>TRBD1|TRBV5-4|once|TRBJ1-2
TGTGCCAGCAGCTACGGACAGGGCCCATCTCATGGCTACACCTTC
CASSYGQGPSHGYTF
>-|TRBV2|few|TRBJ2-3
TGTGCCAGCAGTGAAGGGCGGGGTTCAGATACGCAGTATTTT
CASSEGRGSDTQYF
>-|TRBV6-5|-|TRBJ1-5
TGTGCCAGCGGGCAGGATAGCAATCAGCCCCAGCATTTT
CASGQDSNQPQHF
>-|TRBV4-1|-|TRBJ2-3
TGCGCCAGCAGCCTTGAGCAGGGGAGCACAGATACGCAGTATTTT
CASSLEQGSTDTQYF
>-|TRBV9|few|TRBJ1-1
TGTGCCAGCAGCGTAGACGGCGGGATGAACACTGAAGCTTTCTTT
CASSVDGGMNTEAFF
>TRBD1|TRBV27|-|TRBJ2-1
TGTGCCAGAGACCCGGACAGGGCCTCCTACAATGAGCAGTTCTTC
CARDPDRASYNEQFF
>-|TRBV6-5|-|TRBJ2-1
TGTGCCAGCAGTTACTCGAGTGGGGGAGTCAATGAGCAGTTCTTC
CASSYSSGGVNEQFF
>TRBD2|TRBV11-2|-|TRBJ2-1
TGTGCCAGCAGCCCGAGACTAGCGGGGGACTACAATGAGCAGTTCTTC
CASSPRLAGDYNEQFF
>-|TRBV10-2|-|TRBJ1-5
TGCGCCAGCAGTGAGTCAGGGAGGTCCCCCAATCAGCCCCAGCATTTT
CASSESGRSPNQPQHF
>-|TRBV5-1|-|TRBJ2-1
TGCGCCAGCAGCGCCACTCTCAATGAGCAGTTCTTC
CASSATLNEQFF
>-|TRBV5-6|few|TRBJ2-1
TGTGCCAGCAGCTTTCTGATTTCCAATGAGCAGTTCTTC
CASSFLISNEQFF
>-|TRBV27|-|TRBJ1-5
TGTGCCAGCAGGCAGGGGAATCAGCCCCAGCATTTT
CASRQGNQPQHF
>TRBD2|TRBV5-1|once|TRBJ2-7
TGCGCCAGCAGCTTGGGCGGGGGATACGAGCAGTACTTC
CASSLGGGYEQYF
>-|TRBV10-3|few|TRBJ2-2
TGTGCCACCTTACTGAACACCGGGGAGCTGTTTTTT
CATLLNTGELFF
>TRBD1|TRBV6-1|-|TRBJ1-1
TGTGCCAGCAGGAGTACAGGGGGCGGCACTGAAGCTTTCTTT
CASRSTGGGTEAFF
>-|TRBV7-6|-|TRBJ2-7
TGTGCCAGCAGCCCGGACCCCTACGAGCAGTACTTC
CASSPDPYEQYF
>TRBD1|TRBV28|few|TRBJ1-2
TGTGCCAGCACCATCTCAGGACAGGCCCATGGCTACACCTTC
CASTISGQAHGYTF
>TRBD2|TRBV4-1|few|TRBJ2-3
TGCGCCAGCGCTCGTAGCGGGGGGGCGACAGATACGCAGTATTTT
CASARSGGATDTQYF
>-|TRBV5-6|once|TRBJ2-7
TGTGCCAGCACCGACACGTCCAGGACCTACGAGCAGTACTTC
CASTDTSRTYEQYF
>TRBD2|TRBV9|-|TRBJ2-1
TGTGCCAGCAGCGTACCGGTTCGGAGCGGGGCTTACAATGAGCAGTTCTTC
CASSVPVRSGAYNEQFF
>-|TRBV2|-|TRBJ2-5
TGTGCCAGCAGTACACCCCTCCGGACAGAGATCCGCCAAGAGACCCAGTACTTC
CASSTPLRTEIRQETQYF
>TRBD1|TRBV9|-|TRBJ1-1
TGTGCCAGCAGCTCACCACAGGGGGCGAATGCTTTCTTT
CASSSPQGANAFF
>TRBD1|TRBV7-9|few|TRBJ2-2
TGTGCCAGCAGCCACAAACAGGGGATGTTGAACACCGGGGAGCTGTTTTTT
CASSHKQGMLNTGELFF
>TRBD1|TRBV5-1|-|TRBJ1-4
TGCGCCAGCAGCCCAACAGGGGGCTATGAAAAACTGTTTTTT
CASSPTGGYEKLFF
>TRBD2|TRBV29-1|few|TRBJ2-1
TGCAGCGTTGAGGGACTAGCGGGGGGGTACAATGAGCAGTTCTTC
CSVEGLAGGYNEQFF
>-|TRBV5-1|-|TRBJ2-1
TGCGCCAGCATAGGGACCTACAATGAGCAGTTCTTC
CASIGTYNEQFF
>TRBD1|TRBV5-6|-|TRBJ1-5
TGTGCCAGCAGCCAAGGGACAGCTCAGCCCCAGCATTTT
CASSQGTAQPQHF
>-|TRBV6-5|-|TRBJ1-5
TGTGCCAGCAGCCTCAGGGCATATAGCAATCAGCCCCAGCATTTT
CASSLRAYSNQPQHF
>-|TRBV29-1|few|TRBJ1-1
TGCAGCGCCGGAGGGGGTAGAACTGAAGCTTTCTTT
CSAGGGRTEAFF